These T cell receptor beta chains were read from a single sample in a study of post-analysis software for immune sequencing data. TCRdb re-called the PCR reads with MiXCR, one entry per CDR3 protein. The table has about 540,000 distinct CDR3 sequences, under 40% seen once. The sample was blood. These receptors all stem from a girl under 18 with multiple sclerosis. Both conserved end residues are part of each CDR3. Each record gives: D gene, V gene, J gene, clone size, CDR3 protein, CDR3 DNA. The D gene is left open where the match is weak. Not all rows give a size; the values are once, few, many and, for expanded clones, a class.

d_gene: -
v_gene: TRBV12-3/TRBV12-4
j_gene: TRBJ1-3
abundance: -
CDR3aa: CASSLLGGTGNTIYF
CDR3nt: TGTGCCAGCAGTTTGTTGGGGGGCACTGGAAACACCATATATTTT

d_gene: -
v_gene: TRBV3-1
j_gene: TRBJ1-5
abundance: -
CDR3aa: CASSQMTEQPQHF
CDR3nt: TGTGCCAGCAGCCAAATGACGGAGCAGCCCCAGCATTTT

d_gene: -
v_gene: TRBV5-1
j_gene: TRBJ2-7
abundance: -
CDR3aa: CASSLEGVGRTSAEQYF
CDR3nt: TGCGCCAGCAGCTTGGAGGGTGTGGGCAGGACCTCTGCCGAGCAGTACTTC

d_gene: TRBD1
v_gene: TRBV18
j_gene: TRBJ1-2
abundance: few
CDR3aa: CASSRGQGQSSYTF
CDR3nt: TGTGCCAGCTCTCGCGGACAGGGGCAATCCTCCTACACCTTC

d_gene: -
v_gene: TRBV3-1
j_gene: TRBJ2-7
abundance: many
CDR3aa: CASSHGSYEQYF
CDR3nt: TGTGCCAGCAGCCATGGGTCCTACGAGCAGTACTTC

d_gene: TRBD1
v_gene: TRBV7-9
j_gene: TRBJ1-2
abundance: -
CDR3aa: CASSWGTGSSYGYTF
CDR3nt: TGTGCCAGCAGCTGGGGGACAGGCTCGTCCTATGGCTACACCTTC

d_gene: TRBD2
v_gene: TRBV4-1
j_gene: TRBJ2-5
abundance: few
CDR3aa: CASSQDPTGGPKTQYF
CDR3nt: TGCGCCAGCAGCCAAGACCCAACGGGGGGGCCAAAGACCCAGTACTTC

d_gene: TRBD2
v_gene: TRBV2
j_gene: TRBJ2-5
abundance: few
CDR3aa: CASSEGSGGKQETQYF
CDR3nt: TGTGCCAGCAGTGAGGGTAGCGGGGGGAAACAAGAGACCCAGTACTTC

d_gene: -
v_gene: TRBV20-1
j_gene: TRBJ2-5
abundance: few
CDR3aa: CSALSQETQYF
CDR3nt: TGCAGTGCTCTGAGCCAAGAGACCCAGTACTTC

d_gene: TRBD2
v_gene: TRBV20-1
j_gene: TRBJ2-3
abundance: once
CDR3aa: CSASWTSGTDTQYF
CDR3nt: TGCAGTGCTAGCTGGACTAGCGGCACAGATACGCAGTATTTT

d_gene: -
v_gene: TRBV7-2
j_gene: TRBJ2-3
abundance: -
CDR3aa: CASSSTGGSSTDTQYF
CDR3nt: TGTGCCAGCAGCTCGACAGGCGGGTCGAGCACAGATACGCAGTATTTT

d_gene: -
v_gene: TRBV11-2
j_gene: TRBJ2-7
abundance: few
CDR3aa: CASSSRQSYEQYF
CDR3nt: TGTGCCAGCAGCTCCAGACAGTCCTACGAGCAGTACTTC

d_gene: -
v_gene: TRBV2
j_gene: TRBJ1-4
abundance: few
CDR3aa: CASTLANEKLFF
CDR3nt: TGTGCCAGCACGCTGGCTAATGAAAAACTGTTTTTT

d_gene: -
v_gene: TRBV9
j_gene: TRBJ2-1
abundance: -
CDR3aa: CASSVEGSIDEQFF
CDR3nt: TGTGCCAGCAGCGTAGAGGGGTCGATTGATGAGCAGTTCTTC

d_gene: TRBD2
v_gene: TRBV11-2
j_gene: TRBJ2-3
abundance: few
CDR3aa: CASSSPGLATDTQYF
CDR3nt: TGTGCCAGCAGCTCTCCGGGACTAGCAACAGATACGCAGTATTTT

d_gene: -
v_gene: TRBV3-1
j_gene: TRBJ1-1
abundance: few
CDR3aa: CASSHLGQNTEAFF
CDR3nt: TGTGCCAGCAGCCATCTCGGACAGAACACTGAAGCTTTCTTT

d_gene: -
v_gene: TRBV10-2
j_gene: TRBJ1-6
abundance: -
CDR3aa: CASAQVRNRPLHF
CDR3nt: TGCGCCAGCGCGCAGGTCCGCAATCGACCCCTCCACTTT

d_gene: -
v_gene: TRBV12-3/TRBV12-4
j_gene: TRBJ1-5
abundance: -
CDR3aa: CASAGAGGLGQPQHF
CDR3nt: TGTGCCAGCGCGGGAGCGGGGGGGCTCGGTCAGCCCCAGCATTTT

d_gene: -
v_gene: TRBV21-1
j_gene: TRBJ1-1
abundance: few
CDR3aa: CASSKGQGETEAFF
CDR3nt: TGTGCCAGCAGCAAAGGACAGGGGGAGACTGAAGCTTTCTTT

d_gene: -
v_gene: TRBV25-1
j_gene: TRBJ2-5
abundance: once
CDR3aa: CASSEYGIQETQYF
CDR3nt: TGTGCCAGCAGTGAATATGGGATCCAAGAGACCCAGTACTTC

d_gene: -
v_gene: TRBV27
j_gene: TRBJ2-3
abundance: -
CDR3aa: CASSLSGALTDTQYF
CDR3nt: TGTGCCAGCAGTTTGTCGGGGGCTTTGACAGATACGCAGTATTTT

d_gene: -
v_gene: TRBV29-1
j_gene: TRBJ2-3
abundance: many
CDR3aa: CSVVGGGIRTDTQYF
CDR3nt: TGCAGCGTTGTAGGGGGGGGAATAAGGACAGATACGCAGTATTTT

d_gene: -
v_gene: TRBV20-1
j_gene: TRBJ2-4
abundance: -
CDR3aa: CSARLTGVAKNIQYF
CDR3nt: TGCAGTGCTAGATTGACAGGAGTGGCCAAAAACATTCAGTACTTC

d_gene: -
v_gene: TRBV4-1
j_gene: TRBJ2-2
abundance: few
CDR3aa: CASSQLQGGKLFF
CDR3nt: TGCGCCAGCAGCCAACTACAGGGTGGGAAGCTGTTTTTT

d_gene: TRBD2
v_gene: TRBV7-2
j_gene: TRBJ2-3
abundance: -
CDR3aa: CASSPRTSESTDTQYF
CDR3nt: TGTGCCAGCAGCCCTCGGACTAGCGAGAGCACAGATACGCAGTATTTT

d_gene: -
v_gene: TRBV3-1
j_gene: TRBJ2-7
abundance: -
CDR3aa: CASRPGHQFNEQYF
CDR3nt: TGTGCCAGCAGACCGGGACACCAGTTTAACGAGCAGTACTTC

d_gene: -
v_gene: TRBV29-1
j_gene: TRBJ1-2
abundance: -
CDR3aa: CSVRSQGYTF
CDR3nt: TGCAGCGTTCGTAGTCAGGGCTACACCTTC

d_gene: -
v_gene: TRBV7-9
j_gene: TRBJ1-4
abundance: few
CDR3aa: CASSPTPTNEKLFF
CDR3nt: TGTGCCAGCAGCCCCACACCAACTAATGAAAAACTGTTTTTT

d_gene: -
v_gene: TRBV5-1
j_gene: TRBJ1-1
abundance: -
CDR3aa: CASSFMDTNTEAFF
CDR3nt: TGCGCCAGCAGCTTTATGGACACGAACACTGAAGCTTTCTTT

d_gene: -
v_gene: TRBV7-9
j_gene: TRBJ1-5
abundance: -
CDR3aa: CASSLGPDGDQPQHF
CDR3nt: TGTGCCAGCAGCTTAGGTCCGGACGGCGATCAGCCCCAGCATTTT

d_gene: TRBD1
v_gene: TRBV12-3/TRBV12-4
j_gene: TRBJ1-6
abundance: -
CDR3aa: CASSGDRGLRNSPLHF
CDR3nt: TGTGCCAGCAGTGGGGACAGGGGGCTACGTAATTCACCCCTCCACTTT

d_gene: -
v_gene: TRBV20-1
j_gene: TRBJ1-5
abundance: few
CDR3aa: CSARDSQSNQPQHF
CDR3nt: TGCAGTGCTAGGGACAGCCAAAGCAATCAGCCCCAGCATTTT

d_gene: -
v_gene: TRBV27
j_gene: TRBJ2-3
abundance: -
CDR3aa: CAGSLRRGSTDTQYF
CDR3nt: TGTGCCGGCAGTTTGAGACGGGGGAGCACAGATACGCAGTATTTT

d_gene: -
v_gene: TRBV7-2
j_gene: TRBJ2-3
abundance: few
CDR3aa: CASSLTRSTDTQYF
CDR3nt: TGTGCCAGCAGCTTAACCAGAAGCACAGATACGCAGTATTTT

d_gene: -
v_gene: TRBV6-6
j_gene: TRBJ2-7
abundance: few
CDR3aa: CASRPDSLSYEQYF
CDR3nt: TGTGCCAGCAGACCCGACAGCTTATCCTACGAGCAGTACTTC

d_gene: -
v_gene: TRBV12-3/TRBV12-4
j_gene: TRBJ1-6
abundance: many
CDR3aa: CASSLSNNSPLHF
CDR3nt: TGTGCCAGCAGTTTGAGTAATAATTCACCCCTCCACTTT

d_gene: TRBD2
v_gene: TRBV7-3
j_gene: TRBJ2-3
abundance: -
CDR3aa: CASSFLLAGGASTDTQYF
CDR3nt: TGTGCCAGCAGCTTCCTTCTAGCGGGGGGGGCTAGCACAGATACGCAGTATTTT

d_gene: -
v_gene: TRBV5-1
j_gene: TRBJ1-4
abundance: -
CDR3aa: CASSLLTPNEKLFF
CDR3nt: TGCGCCAGCAGCTTACTGACTCCTAATGAAAAACTGTTTTTT